The rows below give T cell receptor beta chains drawn from one sample of a study of blood T cell repertoires in COVID-19. The method was immunoSEQ multiplex PCR; TCRdb's version includes in-frame clones alone and lacks a portion of them. The sample shows 280,000 or so clones, approximately 84% of them seen only once. The sequenced material came from peripheral blood. All receptors derive from a woman aged 25 to 39 who had recovered from COVID-19. The CDR3 runs from the conserved cysteine through the conserved F or W. A D gene is named only where the DNA matches it firmly. Clone size is not always given. Where it is, it says once, few, many or a class for expanded clones.

clone size,D gene,J gene,V gene,CDR3 DNA,CDR3 protein
-,TRBD2,TRBJ2-7,TRBV5-1,TGCGCCAGCAGCCAAAATGAGCGGGGCAGCTCCTACGAGCAGTACTTC,CASSQNERGSSYEQYF
-,-,TRBJ2-3,TRBV2,TGTGCCAGCAAACCCGGGGCAGATACGCAGTATTTT,CASKPGADTQYF
-,-,TRBJ1-1,TRBV13,TGTGCCAGCAGCTTAGAGCGGGTATGGGATGGCACTGAAGCTTTCTTT,CASSLERVWDGTEAFF
-,TRBD2,TRBJ2-5,TRBV10-2,TGCGCCAGCAGTGACCAACTAGCGGGGGCGACCCAGTACTTC,CASSDQLAGATQYF
-,TRBD1,TRBJ2-2,TRBV25-1,TGTGCCAGCCTCTCGGACAGGGAAAACACCGGGGAGCTGTTTTTT,CASLSDRENTGELFF
-,-,TRBJ2-5,TRBV4-2,TGTGCCAGCAGCCAAGATCGGGGTAAAGAGACCCAGTACTTC,CASSQDRGKETQYF
-,-,TRBJ2-1,TRBV27,TGTGCCAGCAGCCGAGATACTCCGAGCTCCTACAATGAGCAGTTCTTC,CASSRDTPSSYNEQFF
-,TRBD1,TRBJ2-7,TRBV18,TGTGCCAGCTCACAGGACAGGGCGAGCTCCTACGAGCAGTACTTC,CASSQDRASSYEQYF
-,TRBD1,TRBJ2-7,TRBV29-1,TGCAGCGTTACGACAGGGATAACCTACGAGCAGTACTTC,CSVTTGITYEQYF
-,-,TRBJ2-3,TRBV7-3,TGTGCCAGCAGCTTATCGGGTTCTTATACGCAGTATTTT,CASSLSGSYTQYF
-,TRBD1,TRBJ2-3,TRBV25-1,TGTGCCAGCAGTTTGGGGACAGGGGCCCCCAATACGCAGTATTTT,CASSLGTGAPNTQYF
-,-,TRBJ2-5,TRBV27,TGTGCCAGCAGTTTAACTCAACAAGAGACCCAGTACTTC,CASSLTQQETQYF
-,TRBD1,TRBJ1-3,TRBV12-5,TGTGCTAGTGGTCCGGGACAGCCAGGAAACACCATATATTTT,CASGPGQPGNTIYF
-,TRBD2,TRBJ2-7,TRBV7-2,TGTGCCAGCAGCTTAGCCGGCGGCGGGAGCTACGAGCAGTACTTC,CASSLAGGGSYEQYF
-,-,TRBJ2-7,TRBV28,TGTGCCAGCAGTTCCTTCTACGAGCAGTACTTC,CASSSFYEQYF
-,TRBD2,TRBJ2-7,TRBV11-2,TGTGCCAGCAGCTTAGGTCTGCGGGGGGGCGGTGAGCAGTACTTC,CASSLGLRGGGEQYF
-,TRBD1,TRBJ1-5,TRBV30,TGTGCCTGGAGTGTACAGGGGGATCAGCCCCAGCATTTT,CAWSVQGDQPQHF
-,TRBD1,TRBJ1-3,TRBV15,TGTGCCACCAGCAGAGATCAGGGGGCTGGAAACACCATATATTTT,CATSRDQGAGNTIYF
-,TRBD1,TRBJ1-5,TRBV19,TGTGCCAGTAGTGTAATGACAGGGGTGAATCAGCCCCAGCATTTT,CASSVMTGVNQPQHF
few,-,TRBJ1-5,TRBV28,TGTGCCAGCAACCTTGGGAGGGCTCAGCCCCAGCATTTT,CASNLGRAQPQHF
-,TRBD1,TRBJ2-3,TRBV7-2,TGTGCCAGCAGCTTCCAGGGGGCTCGCACAGATACGCAGTATTTT,CASSFQGARTDTQYF
-,TRBD1,TRBJ1-4,TRBV6-1,TGTGCCAGCAGTGACGGGGACAGAAATGAAAAACTGTTTTTT,CASSDGDRNEKLFF
-,-,TRBJ2-5,TRBV27,TGTGCCAGCAGTTATTCTCGGGCGCGGGCCTACAACCAAGAGACCCAGTACTTC,CASSYSRARAYNQETQYF
-,TRBD2,TRBJ2-3,TRBV5-6,TGTGCCAGCAGCTTGTCGGGGGGTCCGGGAGATACGCAGTATTTT,CASSLSGGPGDTQYF
-,-,TRBJ2-2,TRBV6-6,TGTGCCAGCAGTTATCGGGGTGAAGCCGGGGAGCTGTTTTTT,CASSYRGEAGELFF
-,TRBD2,TRBJ2-1,TRBV4-2,TGTGCCAGCAGCCAAGATTTAGCGGGGACGAGGACCAATGAGCAGTTCTTC,CASSQDLAGTRTNEQFF
-,-,TRBJ2-1,TRBV6-5,TGTGCCAGCAGTCCGGGATTTGAGCAGTTCTTC,CASSPGFEQFF
-,TRBD1,TRBJ2-7,TRBV5-6,TGTGCCAGCCAGTTGACAGGGAACGAGCAGTACTTC,CASQLTGNEQYF
-,TRBD1,TRBJ1-6,TRBV5-1,TGCGCCAGCAGCTTGGCCGTACAGGGGATGGATTCACCCCTCCACTTT,CASSLAVQGMDSPLHF
-,-,TRBJ1-2,TRBV5-6,TGTGCCAGCAGCTCCGAAACGGTCTATGGCTACACCTTC,CASSSETVYGYTF
-,-,TRBJ1-2,TRBV6-1,TGTGCCAGCAGTGAAGTTCCGGAGGAGCCCTATGGCTACACCTTC,CASSEVPEEPYGYTF
few,TRBD2,TRBJ2-1,TRBV19,TGTGCCAGTAGTCCAGGGACTAGCGGGTTCTATGAGCAGTTCTTC,CASSPGTSGFYEQFF
-,TRBD2,TRBJ2-7,TRBV29-1,TGCAGCGTCAACGCAGCGGGGACGTGGGAGCAGTACTTC,CSVNAAGTWEQYF
-,TRBD1,TRBJ1-1,TRBV5-1,TGCGCCAGCAGCTCCGGGACAGGGGGCCTCACTGAAGCTTTCTTT,CASSSGTGGLTEAFF
once,-,TRBJ1-6,TRBV27,TGTGCCAGCAGTTTTCTCCAATCTGGGGCCTCCTATAATTCACCCCTCCACTTT,CASSFLQSGASYNSPLHF
-,-,TRBJ2-3,TRBV11-3,TGTGCCAGCAGCTTAGCTCCGGGAGGTGCACAGGGTACGCAGTATTTT,CASSLAPGGAQGTQYF
once,-,TRBJ2-1,TRBV7-3,TGTGCCAGCAGCTTTGACAGCCGGGCTGAGCAGTTCTTC,CASSFDSRAEQFF
-,-,TRBJ2-3,TRBV6-5,TGTGCCAGCAGTTACTCGATGGGGGGAAGGACAGATACGCAGTATTTT,CASSYSMGGRTDTQYF
-,-,TRBJ1-5,TRBV19,TGTGCCAGTACGGGGGGGTATCAGCCCCAGCATTTT,CASTGGYQPQHF
-,TRBD2,TRBJ2-7,TRBV10-2,TGCGCCAGCAGGGATTACGCGGGAGGGCATTACGAGCAGTACTTC,CASRDYAGGHYEQYF
-,TRBD1,TRBJ1-2,TRBV13,TGTGCCAGCAGCCTAACGGGACAGTATGGCTACACCTTC,CASSLTGQYGYTF
-,-,TRBJ2-1,TRBV7-9,TGTGCCAGCAGCTCCCTTAGAGATGAGCAGTTCTTC,CASSSLRDEQFF
-,-,TRBJ1-5,TRBV7-2,TGTGCCAGCAGCTTAGGGCAGGGCCGGAATCAGCCCCAGCATTTT,CASSLGQGRNQPQHF
few,-,TRBJ2-5,TRBV29-1,TGCAGCGTTGTTCGGCAGGGGAAGCAAGAGACCCAGTACTTC,CSVVRQGKQETQYF